The clone carrying this T cell receptor (beta chain) was counted once. These data are taken from a study of blood T cell repertoires in COVID-19. Assay used: immunoSEQ multiplex PCR; TCRdb lists only in-frame clones, some missing. This sample has 260,000 or so clones, with roughly 80% found just once. The V gene lost 5 bases and the J gene lost 3 bases, with 11 bases spanning the gap. This CDR3 is built from 14 residues. The germline V gene encodes CDR1 LNHNV and CDR2 YYDKDF (reference sequence). Material: peripheral blood. The receptor was isolated from a woman in her 70s with acute or convalescent COVID-19. The chain has TRBV15 and TRBJ2-1; TRBD2 might be the D (6 bases). CDR3 in amino acids: CATSPGTHYNEQFF. The DNA of the CDR3 is TGTGCCACCAGCCCGGGGACTCACTACAATGAGCAGTTCTTC.